These T cell receptor beta chains were read from a single sample in a study of immune characterization of retroperitoneal liposarcoma. TCRdb analysed the PCR reads with MiXCR anew, one entry per CDR3 protein. The sample has 10,000 or so distinct CDR3 sequences, about 30% seen once. The source material was tumor tissue. The receptor set was obtained from a male donor with retroperitoneal liposarcoma. CDR3s leave out the opening cysteine and the closing phenylalanine or tryptophan. Fields, in order: CDR3 length, J gene, V gene, CDR3 protein.

>14|TRBJ2-4|TRBV11-2
ASSGPGLAGGNEQY
>12|TRBJ2-1|TRBV6-8
ASSLGQGRNEQF
>12|TRBJ1-5|TRBV6-4
ASGSQGSAQPQH
>11|TRBJ2-1|TRBV27
ASRGAVYNEQF
>15|NA|TRBV12-3/TRBV12-4
ASSRQGFSLGGIEQY
>13|TRBJ2-1|TRBV6-1
ASSEVSRGPNEQF
>11|TRBJ1-2|TRBV6-1
ASSSTSSGGYT
>13|NA|TRBV27
ASSLSKGAEETQY
>9|TRBJ2-1|TRBV6-1
ASTINYEQF
>14|TRBJ2-3|TRBV7-6
ASSLGFALSTDTQY
>12|NA|TRBV27
ASRGLAGAYEQY
>13|TRBJ2-1|TRBV11-3
ASSLVSLAGSSQF
>10|TRBJ2-5|TRBV12-3/TRBV12-4
ASSFGRETQY
>14|TRBJ2-1|TRBV7-2
ASSIKAVSLQETQF
>12|TRBJ2-1|TRBV12-3/TRBV12-4
ASSRGGSYNEQF
>14|TRBJ1-3|TRBV12-3/TRBV12-4
ASSLAVGPTGNTIY
>10|TRBJ2-5|TRBV12-3/TRBV12-4
ASSSRRDEQY
>11|NA|TRBV7-6
ASSLSGDYEQF
>10|NA|TRBV6-1
ATADRGHEQY
>12|TRBJ1-6|TRBV7-2
ASSFKGSDSPLH
>13|NA|TRBV7-6
ASSLYQGARDEQY
>15|NA|TRBV7-2
ASSLGAPGGGGYEQY
>13|TRBJ1-6|TRBV7-3
ASSAGQGYNSPLH
>13|NA|TRBV7-3
ASSLTGTDYNEQY
>11|TRBJ1-6|TRBV14
ASSPREYSPLH
>12|TRBJ1-1|TRBV6-1
ASSEVGGATEAF
>12|TRBJ2-1|TRBV7-9
ASSRTSGSYEQF
>12|TRBJ2-1|TRBV6-1
ASRISGTYPEQF
>10|TRBJ2-1|TRBV24-1
ATGLAGYEQF
>14|TRBJ1-1|TRBV7-3
ASSPHGDGLNTEAF
>11|TRBJ2-5|TRBV11-3
ASSLTYQETQY
>13|TRBJ2-3|TRBV7-2
ASSSLPTSVDTQY
>14|TRBJ2-1|TRBV7-8
ASSLVVGGGQETQF
>11|TRBJ2-1|TRBV6-1
ASSVSGLNEQF
>15|TRBJ2-5|TRBV12-5
ASGLATGTGVDNEQY
>13|TRBJ2-5|TRBV6-1
ASSRGLAVQETQY
>12|TRBJ1-2|TRBV11-3
ASSSQGADYGYT
>13|TRBJ2-1|TRBV6-1
ASSGRATGYNEQF
>12|TRBJ2-1|TRBV6-1
ASSEEYGTYEQF
>11|NA|TRBV6-1
AVKWAGEYEQY
>13|NA|TRBV4-1
ASSQGQGGTYEQY